The rows below give T cell receptor beta chains drawn from one sample of a study of cytomegalovirus exposure and HLA in healthy donors. This table comes from immunoSEQ multiplex PCR, and its TCRdb copy is limited to in-frame clones, with some not included. This table holds 78,000 or so clones, around 60% found once. What was sequenced was PBMCs. The origin of the receptors is a male donor in good health and CMV-seropositive. The CDR3 runs from the conserved cysteine through the conserved F or W. The order of the fields is D gene, V gene, CDR3 length, J gene, CDR3 protein, CDR3 DNA. The D gene is left open where the match is weak.

TRBD1	TRBV2	15	TRBJ1-4	CASSAPGQGAEKLFF	TGTGCCAGCAGTGCGCCGGGACAGGGGGCTGAAAAACTGTTTTTT
TRBD2	TRBV10-2	17	TRBJ2-1	CASSESGTSGGASEQFF	TGCGCCAGCAGTGAGTCTGGGACTAGCGGGGGGGCCAGTGAGCAGTTCTTC
TRBD1	TRBV7-3	15	TRBJ1-4	CASSSDRAANEKLFF	TGTGCCAGCAGCTCGGACAGGGCGGCTAATGAAAAACTGTTTTTT
TRBD1	TRBV6-5	14	TRBJ1-2	CASSLGGQGPGYTF	TGTGCCAGCAGTCTTGGCGGACAGGGCCCTGGCTACACCTTC
TRBD1	TRBV9	15	TRBJ1-1	CASSPRQGRNTEAFF	TGTGCCAGCAGCCCTCGACAGGGGCGGAACACTGAAGCTTTCTTT
-	TRBV7-2	16	TRBJ1-3	CASSPWGSNSGNTIYF	TGTGCCAGCAGCCCGTGGGGCAGTAACTCTGGAAACACCATATATTTT
-	TRBV20-1	11	TRBJ2-7	CSALGGYEQYF	TGCAGTGCTCTTGGGGGGTACGAGCAGTACTTC
TRBD2	TRBV27	13	TRBJ2-7	CASRTSGSYEQYF	TGTGCCAGCAGGACTAGCGGGAGCTACGAGCAGTACTTC
TRBD2	TRBV5-1	18	TRBJ2-6	CASSLRPSGGAGANVLTF	TGCGCCAGCAGCCTACGACCTAGCGGGGGGGCTGGGGCCAACGTCCTGACTTTC
-	TRBV7-2	14	TRBJ1-5	CASSLQGFGQPQHF	TGTGCCAGCAGCTTGCAGGGATTTGGTCAGCCCCAGCATTTT
TRBD2	TRBV4-1	18	TRBJ2-3	CASSPQGGLAGIVDTQYF	TGCGCCAGCAGCCCGCAAGGGGGACTAGCGGGAATCGTAGATACGCAGTATTTT
-	TRBV28	12	TRBJ2-7	CASNRVGYEQYF	TGTGCCAGCAACAGGGTCGGCTACGAGCAGTACTTC
-	TRBV30	15	TRBJ2-1	CAWSVRGRTGNEQFF	TGTGCCTGGAGTGTACGGGGTAGGACCGGCAATGAGCAGTTCTTC
-	TRBV18	13	TRBJ1-5	CASSPAGDQPQHF	TGTGCCAGCTCACCAGCCGGGGATCAGCCCCAGCATTTT
TRBD2	TRBV7-6	16	TRBJ2-7	CASSPGTSGRADEQYF	TGTGCCAGCAGCCCGGGAACTAGCGGGAGGGCCGACGAGCAGTACTTC
-	TRBV2	15	TRBJ1-5	CASSARDGSNQPQHF	TGTGCCAGCTCGGCGAGGGATGGGAGCAATCAGCCCCAGCATTTT
-	TRBV30	14	TRBJ1-2	CAWSVTNQGYGYTF	TGTGCCTGGAGTGTAACAAATCAGGGGTATGGCTACACCTTC
TRBD2	TRBV7-9	17	TRBJ2-5	CASSSGTSGRVRETQYF	TGTGCCAGCAGCTCCGGGACTAGCGGGAGGGTCCGAGAGACCCAGTACTTC
-	TRBV28	15	TRBJ2-7	CASSGSGNGEYEQYF	TGTGCCAGCAGTGGATCGGGGAATGGGGAATACGAGCAGTACTTC
-	TRBV29-1	12	TRBJ2-1	CSLEGESNEQFF	TGCAGCCTCGAGGGGGAGAGCAATGAGCAGTTCTTC
TRBD2	TRBV13	15	TRBJ2-1	CASSPPSGRGDEQFF	TGTGCCAGCAGCCCACCTAGCGGGAGGGGGGATGAGCAGTTCTTC
-	TRBV5-1	15	TRBJ1-5	CASSSAGQSNQPQHF	TGCGCCAGCAGCTCAGCCGGACAAAGCAATCAGCCCCAGCATTTT
-	TRBV7-2	14	TRBJ2-2	CASSPAWGAGELFF	TGTGCCAGCAGCCCTGCCTGGGGGGCCGGGGAGCTGTTTTTT
-	TRBV2	14	TRBJ1-4	CASLLLKVGEKLFF	TGTGCCAGCCTCTTACTCAAAGTCGGGGAAAAACTGTTTTTT
-	TRBV27	15	TRBJ2-7	CASSWGGGLSYEQYF	TGTGCCAGCAGTTGGGGTGGAGGGCTCTCCTACGAGCAGTACTTC
-	TRBV7-8	15	TRBJ1-2	CASSLTAGVNYGYTF	TGTGCCAGCAGCTTAACCGCAGGGGTTAACTATGGCTACACCTTC
-	TRBV7-9	14	TRBJ2-1	CASSFRDTYNEQFF	TGTGCCAGCAGCTTCAGGGACACCTACAATGAGCAGTTCTTC
-	TRBV28	15	TRBJ2-1	CASSFGGAPYNEQFF	TGTGCCAGCAGTTTTGGAGGGGCCCCTTACAATGAGCAGTTCTTC